This T cell receptor (beta chain) was observed in a study of T cell responses to AZD1222 COVID-19 vaccine. Study observations and caveats: In all cases, repertoires were sampled only after the peak T cell response. The breadth and depth of Spike-specific TCRs increased once two AZD1222 doses had been given.

There are 12 residues in the CDR3. With 5 bases clipped from V and 6 bases from J, the junction kept 4 bases outside the gene matches. Germline assignment: CDR1 MNHEY and CDR2 SVGEGT. Produced via immunoSEQ multiplex PCR; TCRdb's table is partial and in-frame only. Among under 200,000 clones listed, around 89% were seen once. The study pooled second doses at about 4 or about 12 weeks. Of note for this clone: Antigen specificity is unknown.

This TCR was recovered from an adult who received the AZD1222 COVID-19 vaccine. Source: peripheral blood, taken 28 days after the second AZD1222 dose. This rearrangement joins TRBV6-2 or TRBV6-3 to TRBJ2-7; 7 bases align to TRBD2. The CDR3 nucleotides are TGTGCCAGCAGTCCGACGGGAGGCGAGCAGTACTTC. Amino acids: CASSPTGGEQYF.